This T cell receptor beta chain derives from a study of spatial heterogeneity in lung cancer. General study results and limits: Tracking of tumor mutation counts was seen in expanded intratumoral alpha and beta TCR counts.

This clonotype is labeled medium-sized (0.01 to 0.1%). Its antigen is undetermined. The library was designed around alpha chains, so this beta chain is a stray read whose abundance carries little weight. Time point: sample taken at primary tumor resection. Each CDR3 protein is one row after TCRdb ran MiXCR on the 5' RACE reads. The table shows 3,000 or so distinct CDR3 sequences, with roughly 6.5% occurring only once. Sequences were derived from lung tumor tissue, sampled at surgery. This TCR was sampled from a male donor with early-stage non-small cell lung cancer.

CDR3 residues: CASSYSKNSGYNEQFF. The DNA of the CDR3 is TGTGCCAGCAGTTACTCGAAAAATAGCGGTTACAATGAGCAGTTCTTC. The chain employs TRBV6-6 and TRBJ2-1; D possibly corresponds to TRBD2 (6 bases). This CDR3 is 16 amino acids long. The germline CDR1 and CDR2 sequences are MNHNY and SVGAGI (reference sequence). V was trimmed by 0 bases and J by 4 bases, leaving 13 bases between them.